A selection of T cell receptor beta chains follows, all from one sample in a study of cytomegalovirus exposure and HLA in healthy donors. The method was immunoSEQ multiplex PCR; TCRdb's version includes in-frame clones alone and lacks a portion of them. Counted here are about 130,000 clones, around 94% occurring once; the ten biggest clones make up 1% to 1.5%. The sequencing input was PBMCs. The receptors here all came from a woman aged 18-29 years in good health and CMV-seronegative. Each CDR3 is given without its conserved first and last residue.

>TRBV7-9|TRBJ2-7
ASSFAGQGYEQY
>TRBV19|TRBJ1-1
ASRLRNTEAF
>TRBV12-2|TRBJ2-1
ASRRPRESYNEQF
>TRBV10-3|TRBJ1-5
AISDSRGPGSNQPQH
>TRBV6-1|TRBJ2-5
ASSEALGSYQETQY
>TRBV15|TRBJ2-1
ATSNDRVGSYNEQF
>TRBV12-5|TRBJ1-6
ASGLVQSDISPLH
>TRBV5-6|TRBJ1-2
ASSLQNSNYGYT
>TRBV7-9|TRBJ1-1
ASSLHMNTEAF
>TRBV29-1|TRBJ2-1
SGTQGYNEQF
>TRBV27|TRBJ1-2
ASSLSPGFDGYT
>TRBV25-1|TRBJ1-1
ATGRDDTEAF
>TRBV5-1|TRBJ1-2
ASSWGLIRRYT
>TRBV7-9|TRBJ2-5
ASSPTGTSGETQY
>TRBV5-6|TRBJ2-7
ASERDRGRREQY
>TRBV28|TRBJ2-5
ASSFRGGLAGAETQY
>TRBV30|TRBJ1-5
AWSRGNVYGNQPQH
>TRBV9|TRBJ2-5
ASSVNSGGRGHQETQY
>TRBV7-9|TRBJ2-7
ASSSDRGYEQY
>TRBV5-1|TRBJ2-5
ASSPNIDRATWGTQY
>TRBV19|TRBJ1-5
ASSPTGPGQPQH
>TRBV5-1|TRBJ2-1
ASSPDRDYDNEQF
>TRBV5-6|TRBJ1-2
ASSEAGRYGYT
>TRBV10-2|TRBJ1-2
ASSESRGDLGT
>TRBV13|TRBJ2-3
ASSPRLDSTVDTQY
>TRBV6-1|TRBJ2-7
ASSEWKGGSYEQY
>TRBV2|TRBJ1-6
ASRRTGVSSPLH
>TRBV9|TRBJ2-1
ASSVAESYNEQF
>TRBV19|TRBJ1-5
ASCRGSNQPQH
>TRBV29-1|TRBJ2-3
SVEDLKGASTDTQY
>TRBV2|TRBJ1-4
ASSITATNEKLF
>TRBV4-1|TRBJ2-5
ASSQTTGSAQY
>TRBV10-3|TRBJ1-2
AGAPVGLSSYGYT
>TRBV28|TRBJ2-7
ASSFSLSGTGLYEQY
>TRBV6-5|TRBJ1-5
ASSYSLEGQPQH
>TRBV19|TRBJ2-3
ASTPSASTLPDTQY
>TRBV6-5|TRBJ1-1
ASSYNRLRPKTEAF
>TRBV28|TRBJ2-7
ASSSITLTGTPTPYEQY
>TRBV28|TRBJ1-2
ASRLYTDRDYGYT